Presented here are 18 T cell receptor beta chains from one specimen sequenced in a study of identical twins. TCRdb independently ran MiXCR on the 5' RACE reads; one entry per CDR3 protein. The sample lists hundreds of thousands of distinct CDR3 sequences, roughly 10% occurring once. The specimen sequenced was memory (CD45RO+) T cells sorted from blood. The receptors were sampled from a woman in her late teens or twenties in good health.

The genes are TRBV10-3 and TRBJ2-5, with 8 bases that match TRBD1. The junction had 10 bases not matched to a gene; V was cut back by 6 bases and J by 1 base. From germline, CDR1 is ENHRY and CDR2 SYGVKD. The length of the CDR3 is 16 residues. CDR3 in amino acids: CAISPSTTGGQETQYF. CDR3 in DNA: TGTGCCATCAGCCCCTCAACTACAGGGGGCCAAGAGACCCAGTACTTC.

This clonotype was seen only a few times. The V and J genes are TRBV6-2 or TRBV6-3 and TRBJ2-3; the match to TRBD2 covers 16 bases. CDR3 length: 21 amino acids. V gave up 6 bases and J gave up 0 bases; unmatched junction bases: 15. CDR1 and CDR2 from the germline V gene are MNHEY and SVGEGT. CDR3 sequence reads: CASRGLAGGPESKGSTDTQYF. As DNA, the CDR3 is TGTGCCAGCAGGGGACTAGCGGGAGGGCCGGAATCGAAGGGGAGCACAGATACGCAGTATTTT.

This clonotype occurred a few times. The DNA of the CDR3 is TGTGCCAGTGACAGGGGCGGATCACCCCTCCACTTT. As protein: CASDRGGSPLHF. This chain links TRBV19 with TRBJ1-6; TRBD1 matches at 8 bases. Germline V gene sequence: CDR1 LNHDA, CDR2 SQIVND (reference sequence). The CDR3 runs 12 residues. V lost 8 bases to trimming and J lost 10 bases; unmatched junction nucleotides: 4.

This clonotype was recorded a few times. V usage is TRBV3-1 and J usage is TRBJ1-1; D unresolved. CDR3 length: 13 amino acids. Germline CDR1 LGHDT, CDR2 YNNKEL (reference sequence). V lost 3 bases and J lost 4, with 9 bases in between. The CDR3 DNA reads TGTGCCAGCAGCCAGAGAGGGTTCACTGAAGCTTTCTTT. Translation: CASSQRGFTEAFF.

V and J are TRBV18 and TRBJ2-7, with 11 nucleotides matching TRBD2. The CDR3 has 16 residues. CDR1 and CDR2 (germline): KGHSH, LQKENI. V lost 5 bases to trimming and J lost 2 bases; unmatched junction nucleotides: 8. For the CDR3, the DNA is TGTGCCAGCTCATTTACTCAACTAGCGGGGGCCTACGAGCAGTACTTC. This sequence encodes CASSFTQLAGAYEQYF.

The chain couples TRBV20-1 to TRBJ2-7; 8 bases fit TRBD1. V trimming: 7 bases; J trimming: 0 bases; junction bases outside the gene matches: 8. The CDR3 runs 14 residues. Germline V CDR1 and CDR2: DFQATT, SNEGSKA (reference sequence). CDR3 protein: CSGRQGTSSYEQYF. For the CDR3, the DNA is TGCAGTGGGAGACAGGGGACTTCCTCCTACGAGCAGTACTTC.

The V and J genes are TRBV7-8 and TRBJ1-4; a possible D gene is TRBD1 (6 bases). CDR1 is SGHVS and CDR2 is FQNEAQ in the germline V gene. V dropped 5 bases and J dropped 7 bases, with 14 bases sitting between them. The CDR3 totals 14 residues. In DNA form, the CDR3 reads TGTGCCAGCAGCCAACAGGGTTGGGGTGAAAAACTGTTTTTT. It encodes CASSQQGWGEKLFF. The entire variable domain, with the rest obtained from reference TRBV7-8 and TRBJ1-4, is as follows: GAGVSQSPRYKVAKRGQDVALRCDPISGHVSLFWYQQALGQGPEFLTYFQNEAQLDKSGLPSDRFFAERPEGSVSTLKIQRTQQEDSAVYLCASSQQGWGEKLFFGSGTQLSVL.

The rearrangement uses TRBV5-1 and TRBJ2-1, with 11 bases fitting TRBD2. The V gene end was trimmed by 8 bases and the J gene end by 1 base; junction bases not matched to a gene: 2. This CDR3 is built from 14 residues. Germline V gives CDR1 SGHRS, CDR2 YFSETQ. The CDR3 sequence is CASRLAGSYNEQFF. CDR3 DNA: TGCGCCAGTAGACTAGCGGGGTCCTACAATGAGCAGTTCTTC.

This chain uses TRBV20-1 with TRBJ1-2; D not resolved. This CDR3 is 13 amino acids long. Germline CDR1 reads DFQATT; CDR2 reads SNEGSKA (reference sequence). Trimming removed 2 bases from V and 4 bases from J, with 11 bases in between. CDR3 sequence reads: CSARFSVPYGYTF. CDR3 DNA: TGCAGTGCTAGATTTTCCGTCCCCTATGGCTACACCTTC.

The sample holds a few counts of this clonotype. The rearrangement links TRBV20-1 to TRBJ2-7, with 9 bases that match TRBD2. Unmatched junction bases numbered 6, after V lost 0 bases and J lost 3 bases. The CDR3 contains 15 residues. Germline V gene data show CDR1 as DFQATT and CDR2 as SNEGSKA (reference sequence). As DNA, the CDR3 is TGCAGTGCTAGAGACCCAGCGGGGGGCGACTACGAGCAGTACTTC. Translating gives CSARDPAGGDYEQYF.

This clonotype has a handful of counts. The chain joins TRBV25-1 to TRBJ2-3; TRBD1 agrees at 8 bases. CDR3 size: 15 residues. Looked up from germline, CDR1 is MGHDK and CDR2 is SYGVNS. J was trimmed by 4 bases and V by 3 bases; bases with no gene match: 6. CDR3 nucleotide sequence: TGTGCCAGCAGTGAGGGTTCAGGGGGCCCAGATACGCAGTATTTT. The encoded protein is CASSEGSGGPDTQYF. Full variable domain (remainder filled in from reference TRBV25-1 and TRBJ2-3): EADIYQTPRYLVIGTGKKITLECSQTMGHDKMYWYQQDPGMELHLIHYSYGVNSTEKGDLSSESTVSRIRTEHFPLTLESARPSHTSQYLCASSEGSGGPDTQYFGPGTRLTVL.

This clonotype showed up just a few times. The chain employs TRBV30 and TRBJ2-1; D may be TRBD2 (6 bases). Germline CDR1 is GTSNPN and CDR2 is SVGIG (reference sequence). The CDR3 loop spans 12 amino acids. V was clipped by 1 base and J by 11 bases, with 12 bases between them. This CDR3 reads CAWSGTAGKQFF. In nucleotides, the CDR3 is TGTGCCTGGAGTGGGACCGCGGGGAAGCAGTTCTTC.

This clonotype was seen ten or more times. The V and J genes are TRBV12-3 or TRBV12-4 and TRBJ2-5, with 8 bases matching TRBD1. The CDR3 consists of 15 residues. Trimming cost V 6 bases and J 3 bases; bases outside gene matches: 9. In DNA form, the CDR3 reads TGTGCCAGCAGCCGACTGGGGACAGGCGAAGAGACCCAGTACTTC. Translating it yields CASSRLGTGEETQYF.

The chain recombines TRBV7-9 with TRBJ2-1, with 12 bases aligning to TRBD2. This CDR3 is 15 amino acids long. Germline lookup yields CDR1 SEHNR and CDR2 FQNEAQ (reference sequence). V dropped 1 base and J dropped 6; count of bases not matched to a gene: 1. In DNA form, the CDR3 reads TGTGCCAGCAGCTTAGGGGGACTAGCGGGCAATGAGCAGTTCTTC. It yields the protein CASSLGGLAGNEQFF.

The table lists this clonotype with a few counts. This chain joins TRBV20-1 and TRBJ1-5; 8 bases agree with TRBD1. From germline, CDR1 is DFQATT and CDR2 SNEGSKA (reference sequence). This CDR3 is built from 16 residues. Losses at the gene ends were 2 bases for V and 11 bases for J; bases not matched to a gene: 17. In DNA, the CDR3 is TGCAGTGCTAGACCTAATTTCGGACAGGGACGATCGGCCCAGCATTTT. As protein: CSARPNFGQGRSAQHF.

This clonotype was seen only a few times. CDR3 DNA sequence: TGTGCTAGTGGCCGCGCTGACAGCCAGTACACCGGGGAGCTGTTTTTT. This gives the protein CASGRADSQYTGELFF. The rearrangement joins TRBV12-5 to TRBJ2-2, with D tentatively TRBD1 (5 bases). V shed 6 bases and J shed 3 bases, with 17 bases lying between them. The CDR3 consists of 16 residues. The germline gives CDR1 LGHNT, CDR2 FRNRAP.

This clonotype has only a few counts. The chain recombines TRBV12-3 or TRBV12-4 with TRBJ1-2; D uncertain. Between the trimmed V and J ends, which lost 2 bases and 4 bases, there was a span of 11 bases. This CDR3 spans 14 amino acids. The CDR3 loop is CASSLREGSYGYTF. CDR3 coding DNA: TGTGCCAGCAGTTTAAGGGAGGGCAGCTATGGCTACACCTTC.

In this sample, this clonotype turned up many times. The V and J genes are TRBV29-1 and TRBJ2-5; 8 nucleotides line up with TRBD2. The germline gives CDR1 SQVTM, CDR2 ANQGSEA. This CDR3 region has 14 residues. V lost 3 bases and J lost 3; bases outside the gene matches: 6. The CDR3 coding sequence is TGCAGCGTTGACATTACTAGCGGAGAAGAGACCCAGTACTTC. It codes for CSVDITSGEETQYF.